A single sample gave rise to the 17 T cell receptor beta chains below, sequenced in a study of T-cell reconstitution after alpha-beta-depleted transplantation in children. For TCRbeta, the library was prepared with unique molecular identifiers. TCRdb re-derived calls from the PCR reads in MiXCR, one entry per CDR3 protein. Found here are 600,000 to 700,000 distinct CDR3 sequences, approximately 17% of them singletons; the top ten hold over 0.95%. Sequenced here: PBMCs from the stem cell graft donor, sampled from the stem cell graft. The receptors shown here come from a human donor who donated a stem cell graft to a child with acute myeloid leukemia.

With regard to this clonotype: A read error may explain this, as a much larger clone is one base away. The rearrangement joins TRBV29-1 to TRBJ2-1, with D perhaps matching TRBD2 (6 bases). Germline lookup yields CDR1 SQVTM and CDR2 ANQGSEA. The CDR3 totals 14 residues. CDR3 sequence (DNA): TGCAGCGTCGCCGGGACTTCACTCTACAATGACCAGTTCTTC. This sequence encodes CSVAGTSLYNDQFF.

There are a few counts of this clonotype. This chain uses TRBV4-2 with TRBJ1-5; D is possibly TRBD1 (5 bases). Trimming stripped 0 bases from V and 5 bases from J, with 20 bases between. The CDR3 contains 18 residues. Germline V gene sequence: CDR1 LGHNA, CDR2 YNFKEQ. The CDR3 bases are TGTGCCAGCAGCCAAGAACGTACGGGCTCGGGGACCGATCAGCCCCAGCATTTT. It encodes CASSQERTGSGTDQPQHF.

This clonotype showed up many times. The CDR3 region is CSVSTSGGAFTGELFF. The CDR3 nucleotides are TGCAGTGTATCGACTAGCGGGGGGGCGTTCACCGGGGAGCTGTTTTTT. J is TRBJ2-2 and V is TRBV20-1, with 14 bases matching TRBD2. This CDR3 contains 16 residues. Germline values: CDR1 DFQATT, CDR2 SNEGSKA (reference sequence). Germline trimming cut 7 bases from V and 4 bases from J; bases unmatched to any gene: 8.

This clonotype occurred a few times. V usage is TRBV20-1 and J usage is TRBJ1-2; 7 nucleotides align to TRBD1. Germline V lookup: CDR1 DFQATT, CDR2 SNEGSKA (reference sequence). The CDR3 extends over 16 amino acids. V lost 5 bases, J lost 6 bases, and 18 bases stayed unmatched. The CDR3 protein is CSASGPLLTGRNGYTF. In DNA, the CDR3 is TGCAGTGCTTCAGGCCCTCTTCTGACAGGGAGAAATGGCTACACCTTC.

Of note for this clonotype: Since a much larger clone is just one base distant, this may be a read error. The chain carries TRBV20-1 and TRBJ1-4; D is perhaps TRBD1 (5 bases). The CDR3 sequence is 13 residues long. Between the trimmed V and J ends, which lost 4 bases and 5 bases, there was a span of 11 bases. Per the germline V gene, CDR1 is DFQATT and CDR2 is SNEGSKA (reference sequence). Here the CDR3 DNA reads TGCAGTGCTACAGACAGTGGGAATGAAAAACTGTTTTTT. Amino acids: CSATDSGNEKLFF.

This clonotype was found a few times. This chain connects TRBV25-1 to TRBJ2-5; D tentatively fits TRBD1 or TRBD2 (5 bases each). The CDR3 contains 14 residues. V lost 9 bases and J lost 5, with 19 bases in between. Germline V gene lookup returns CDR1 MGHDK and CDR2 SYGVNS. The CDR3 DNA sequence: TGTGCCAGTCGTGGGACCTCAGCAGGGGAGACCCAGTACTTC. Encoded protein: CASRGTSAGETQYF.

Ten or more counts support this clonotype. The chain employs TRBV20-1 and TRBJ1-2; a weak D match, TRBD1 (5 bases). V shed 1 base and J shed 2 bases, with 5 bases lying between them. Germline V CDR1 and CDR2: DFQATT, SNEGSKA (reference sequence). This CDR3 comprises 12 residues. CDR3 DNA sequence: TGCAGTGCTAGAGCAGGGAACTATGGCTACACCTTC. It yields the protein CSARAGNYGYTF.

Note on this clonotype: This may arise from a read error, as a much more abundant clone is one base away. The rearrangement joins TRBV5-6 to TRBJ2-4; 8 nucleotides align to TRBD1. This CDR3 is built from 14 residues. CDR1 SGHDT and CDR2 YYEEEE come from the germline V gene. V dropped 7 bases and J dropped 7; count of bases not matched to a gene: 10. CDR3 residues: CASGLGQGRNIQYF. The CDR3 nucleotides read TGTGCCAGCGGCCTCGGACAGGGACGGAACATTCAGTACTTC.

This clonotype has a count of ten or more. The V call is TRBV20-1, the J call TRBJ2-1; 12 nucleotides match TRBD2. The CDR3 extends over 14 amino acids. CDR1 and CDR2 (germline): DFQATT, SNEGSKA (reference sequence). J was trimmed by 12 bases and V by 0 bases; bases with no gene match: 6. In nucleotides, the CDR3 is TGCAGTGCTAGAGATCAACTAGCGGGGGGTCGGCAGTTCTTC. It specifies CSARDQLAGGRQFF.

This clonotype came up many times. This sequence joins TRBV20-1 and TRBJ1-6, with D possibly TRBD1 on 5 matching bases. The CDR3 is made up of 15 amino acids. V gave up 1 base and J gave up 10 bases, with 17 bases separating them. The germline CDR1 and CDR2 sequences are DFQATT and SNEGSKA (reference sequence). The CDR3 here is CSARGGRERGSPLHF. The CDR3 DNA reads as TGCAGTGCTAGAGGGGGCAGGGAAAGAGGATCACCCCTCCACTTT.

With respect to this clonotype: The CDR3 does not end in the conserved phenylalanine or tryptophan, so this is likely a read error. It is unclear where the CDR3 begins or ends on the DNA, so no DNA is shown, and the CDR3 is as TCRdb lists it. This sequence joins TRBV21-1 and TRBJ1-1; the listed D gene, TRBD1, was not tested against the DNA. TRBV21-1 is a pseudogene segment. The CDR3 has 14 amino acids, counting both end residues. The CDR3 is CASSKKRGRRGMRI.

This clonotype has at least ten counts. The chain has TRBV12-3 or TRBV12-4 and TRBJ2-1, with TRBD2 identical over 10 bases. Trimming removed 3 bases from V and 8 bases from J; junction bases left unmatched: 10. The CDR3 sequence is 16 residues long. The chain's CDR3 is CASSFQSGGAIDEQFF. The CDR3 region has the DNA TGTGCCAGCAGTTTTCAGAGCGGGGGGGCCATCGATGAGCAGTTCTTC.

This clonotype was found a few times. The V and J genes are TRBV7-2 and TRBJ2-3; 13 bases agree with TRBD2. V trimming: 1 base; J trimming: 9 bases; junction bases outside the gene matches: 4. Germline CDR1 and CDR2: SGHTA and FQGNSA. The CDR3 sequence is 15 residues long. The CDR3 DNA follows: TGTGCCAGCAGCTTAGAAGGACTAGCGGGGGAGACGCAGTATTTT. Translation gives CASSLEGLAGETQYF.

This clonotype was seen a single time. The chain has TRBV5-4 and TRBJ2-3; no clear D. Germline values: CDR1 SGHNT, CDR2 YYREEE (reference sequence). This CDR3 is built from 15 residues. V was clipped by 0 bases and J by 9 bases, with 17 bases between them. In nucleotides, the CDR3 is TGTGCCAGCAGCTTGGCCGCAGGCGCCATGGAGACGCAGTATTTT. Protein sequence: CASSLAAGAMETQYF.

This clonotype was seen many times. The chain carries TRBV20-1 and TRBJ1-1, with 8 bases identical to TRBD1. Trimming took 7 bases from V and 4 from J; bases not matched to a gene: 11. This CDR3 contains 14 residues. Germline V gives CDR1 DFQATT, CDR2 SNEGSKA (reference sequence). The CDR3 region has the DNA TGCAGTGGGGGGCAGCTCGACAGGGGCACTGAAGCTTTCTTT. This translates into CSGGQLDRGTEAFF.

This clonotype has a handful of counts. The chain links TRBV11-2 to TRBJ1-5; D ambiguous. The germline CDR1 and CDR2 sequences are SGHAT and FQNNGV. V was cut by 1 base and J by 8 bases, with 12 bases left in between. CDR3 length equals 14 residues. The CDR3 sequence: CASSLAGNSKPQHF. CDR3 nucleotide sequence: TGTGCCAGCAGCTTAGCCGGGAACTCGAAGCCCCAGCATTTT.

This clonotype was recorded at least ten times. CDR3 sequence: CSARGPLWGETQYF. As DNA, the CDR3 is TGCAGTGCTAGAGGGCCGTTATGGGGAGAGACCCAGTACTTC. The chain joins TRBV20-1 to TRBJ2-5; no reliable D call. Trimming cost V 1 base and J 4 bases, with 13 bases left between them. The CDR3 spans 14 residues. CDR1 is DFQATT, CDR2 SNEGSKA, per germline (reference sequence).